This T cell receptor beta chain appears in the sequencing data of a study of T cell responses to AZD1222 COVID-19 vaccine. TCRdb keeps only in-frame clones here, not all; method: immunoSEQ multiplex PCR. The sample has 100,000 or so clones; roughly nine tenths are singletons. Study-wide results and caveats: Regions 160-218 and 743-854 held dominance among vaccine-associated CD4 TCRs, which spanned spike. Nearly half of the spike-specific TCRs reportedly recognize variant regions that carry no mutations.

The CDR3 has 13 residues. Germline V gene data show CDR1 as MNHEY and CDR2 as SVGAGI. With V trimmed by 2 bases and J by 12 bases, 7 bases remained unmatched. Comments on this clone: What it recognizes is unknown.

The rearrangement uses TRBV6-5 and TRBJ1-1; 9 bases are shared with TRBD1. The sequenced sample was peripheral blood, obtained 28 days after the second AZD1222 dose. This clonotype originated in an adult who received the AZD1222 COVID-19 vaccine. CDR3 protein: CASSYPGQGITFF. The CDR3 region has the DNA TGTGCCAGCAGTTACCCGGGACAGGGTATAACTTTCTTT.